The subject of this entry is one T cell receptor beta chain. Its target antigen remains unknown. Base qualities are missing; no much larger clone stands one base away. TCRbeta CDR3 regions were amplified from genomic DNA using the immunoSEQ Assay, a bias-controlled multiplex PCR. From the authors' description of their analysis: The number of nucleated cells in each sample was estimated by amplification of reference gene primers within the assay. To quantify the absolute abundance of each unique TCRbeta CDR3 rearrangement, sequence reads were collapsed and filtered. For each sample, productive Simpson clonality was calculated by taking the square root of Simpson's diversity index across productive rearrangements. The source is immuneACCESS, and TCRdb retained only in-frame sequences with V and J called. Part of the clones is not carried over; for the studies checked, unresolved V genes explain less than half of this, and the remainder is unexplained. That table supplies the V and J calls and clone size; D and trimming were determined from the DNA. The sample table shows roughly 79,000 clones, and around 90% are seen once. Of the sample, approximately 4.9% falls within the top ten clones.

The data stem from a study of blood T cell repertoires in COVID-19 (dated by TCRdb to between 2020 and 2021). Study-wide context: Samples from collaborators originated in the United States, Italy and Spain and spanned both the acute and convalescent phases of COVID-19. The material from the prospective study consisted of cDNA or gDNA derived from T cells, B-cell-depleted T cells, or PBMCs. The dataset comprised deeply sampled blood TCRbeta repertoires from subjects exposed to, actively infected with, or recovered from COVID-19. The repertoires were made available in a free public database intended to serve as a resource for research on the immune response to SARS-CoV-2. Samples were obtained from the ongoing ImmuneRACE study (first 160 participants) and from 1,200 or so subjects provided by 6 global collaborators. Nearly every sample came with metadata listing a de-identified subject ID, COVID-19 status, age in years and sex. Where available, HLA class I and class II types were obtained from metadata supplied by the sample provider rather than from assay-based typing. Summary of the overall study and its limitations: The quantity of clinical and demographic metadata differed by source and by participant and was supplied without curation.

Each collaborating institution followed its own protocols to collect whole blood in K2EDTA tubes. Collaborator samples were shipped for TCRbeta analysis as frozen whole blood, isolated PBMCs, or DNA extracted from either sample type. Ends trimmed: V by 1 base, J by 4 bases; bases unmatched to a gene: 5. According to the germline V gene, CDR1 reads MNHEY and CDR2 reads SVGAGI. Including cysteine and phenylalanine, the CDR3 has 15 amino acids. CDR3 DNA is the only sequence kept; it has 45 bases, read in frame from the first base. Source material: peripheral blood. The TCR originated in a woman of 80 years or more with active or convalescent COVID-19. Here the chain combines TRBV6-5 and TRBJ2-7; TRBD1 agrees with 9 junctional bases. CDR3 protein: CASSYYRTGVYEQYF. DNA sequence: TGTGCCAGCAGTTACTACCGGACAGGGGTATACGAGCAGTACTTC.